Sequencing of this T cell receptor beta chain was carried out in a study of T cells and Merkel cell carcinoma outcomes. TCRdb's table, derived via immunoSEQ multiplex PCR, lists solely in-frame clones and lacks some. Here the sample spans some 16,000 clones, roughly 79% being singletons. The CDR3 sequence is 14 residues long. Germline V gives CDR1 SQVTM, CDR2 ANQGSEA. V was shortened by 6 bases and J by 9 bases, with 20 bases between the two germline ends. The sequenced sample consisted of tumor tissue from Merkel cell carcinoma. This chain joins TRBV29-1 and TRBJ1-4; D might be TRBD1 (6 bases). The receptor comes from a human donor with Merkel cell carcinoma. As DNA, the CDR3 is TGCAGCGTGGCCGAGGGGGGGGGCCCCCAAAAACTGTTTTTT. Protein: CSVAEGGGPQKLFF.